Reported below is one T cell receptor (beta chain). The entry originates in a study of shared clonotypes between healthy human individuals. Whole-study context: The donors, two women and a few men, were aged 18 to 49.

The CDR3 sequence is 15 residues long. Germline V gives CDR1 MNHEY, CDR2 SMNVEV (reference sequence). Trimming stripped 1 base from V and 2 bases from J, with 11 bases between. Each subset's genomic DNA was split evenly across several immunoSEQ plates. Data came from immunoSEQ multiplex PCR; TCRdb stores just in-frame clones and leaves some out. The sample has around 450,000 clones, 70% to 80% seen once. Sequenced input: PBMCs. The TCR was taken from a woman in her forties in good health. Some clones in this sample may be carry-over from other donors' samples. V gene TRBV27 combines with J gene TRBJ1-1; perhaps TRBD1 as D (6 bases). The CDR3 region has the DNA TGTGCCAGCAGTTTATTCCGGGGGCCTAACACTGAAGCTTTCTTT. It yields the protein CASSLFRGPNTEAFF.